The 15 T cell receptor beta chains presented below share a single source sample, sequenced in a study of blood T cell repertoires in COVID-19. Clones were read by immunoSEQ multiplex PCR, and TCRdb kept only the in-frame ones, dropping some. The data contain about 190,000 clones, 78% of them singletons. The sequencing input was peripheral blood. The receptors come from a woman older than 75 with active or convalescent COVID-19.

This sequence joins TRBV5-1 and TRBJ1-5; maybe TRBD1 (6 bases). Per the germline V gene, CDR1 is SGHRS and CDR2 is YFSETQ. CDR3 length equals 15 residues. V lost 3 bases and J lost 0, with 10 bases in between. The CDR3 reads CASSSQGHSNQPQHF. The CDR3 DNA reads TGCGCCAGCAGCTCACAGGGACATAGCAATCAGCCCCAGCATTTT. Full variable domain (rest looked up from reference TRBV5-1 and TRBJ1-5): KAGVTQTPRYLIKTRGQQVTLSCSPISGHRSVSWYQQTPGQGLQFLFEYFSETQRNKGNFPGRFSGRQFSNSRSEMNVSTLELGDSALYLCASSSQGHSNQPQHFGDGTRLSIL.

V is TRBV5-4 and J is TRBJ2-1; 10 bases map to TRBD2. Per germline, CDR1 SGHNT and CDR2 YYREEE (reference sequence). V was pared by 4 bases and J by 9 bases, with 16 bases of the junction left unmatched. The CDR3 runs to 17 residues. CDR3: CASSGGGSGGLYTEQFF. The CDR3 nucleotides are TGTGCCAGCAGCGGTGGCGGTAGCGGGGGGTTGTATACTGAGCAGTTCTTC.

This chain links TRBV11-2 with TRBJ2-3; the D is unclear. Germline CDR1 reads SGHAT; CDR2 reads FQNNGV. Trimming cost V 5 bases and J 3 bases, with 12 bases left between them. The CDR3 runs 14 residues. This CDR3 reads CASSRNPLTDTQYF. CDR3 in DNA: TGTGCCAGCAGCCGAAACCCACTAACAGATACGCAGTATTTT.

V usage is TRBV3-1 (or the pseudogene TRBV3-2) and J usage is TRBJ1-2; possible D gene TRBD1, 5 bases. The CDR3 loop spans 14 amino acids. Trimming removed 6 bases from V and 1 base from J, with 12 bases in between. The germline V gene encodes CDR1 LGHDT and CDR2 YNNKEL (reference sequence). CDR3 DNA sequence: TGTGCCAGCAGTCGGGGGAGCCTTAACTATGGCTACACCTTC. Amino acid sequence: CASSRGSLNYGYTF.

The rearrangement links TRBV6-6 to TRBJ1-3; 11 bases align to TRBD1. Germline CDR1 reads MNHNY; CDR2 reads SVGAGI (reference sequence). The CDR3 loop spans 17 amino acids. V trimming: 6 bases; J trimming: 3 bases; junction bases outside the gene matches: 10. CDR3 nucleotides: TGTGCCAGCAGACGAAATGGACAGGGGGCAATTGGAAACACCATATATTTT. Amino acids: CASRRNGQGAIGNTIYF.

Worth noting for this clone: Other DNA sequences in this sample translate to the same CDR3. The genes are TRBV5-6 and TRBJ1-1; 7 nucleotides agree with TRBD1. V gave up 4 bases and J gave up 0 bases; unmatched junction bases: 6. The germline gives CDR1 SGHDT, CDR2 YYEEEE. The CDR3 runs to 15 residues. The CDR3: CASSTRQGMNTEAFF. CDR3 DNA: TGTGCCAGCAGCACACGACAGGGTATGAACACTGAAGCTTTCTTT. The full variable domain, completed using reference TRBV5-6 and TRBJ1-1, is DAGVTQSPTHLIKTRGQQVTLRCSPKSGHDTVSWYQQALGQGPQFIFQYYEEEERQRGNFPDRFSGHQFPNYSSELNVNALLLGDSALYLCASSTRQGMNTEAFFGQGTRLTVV.

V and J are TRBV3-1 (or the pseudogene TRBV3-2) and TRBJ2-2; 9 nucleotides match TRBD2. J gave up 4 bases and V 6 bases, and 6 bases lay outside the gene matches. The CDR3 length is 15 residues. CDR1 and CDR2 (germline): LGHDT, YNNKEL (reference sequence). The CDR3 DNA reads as TGTGCCAGCAGGTGGCTAGCGGGGTCCACCGGGGAGCTGTTTTTT. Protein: CASRWLAGSTGELFF.

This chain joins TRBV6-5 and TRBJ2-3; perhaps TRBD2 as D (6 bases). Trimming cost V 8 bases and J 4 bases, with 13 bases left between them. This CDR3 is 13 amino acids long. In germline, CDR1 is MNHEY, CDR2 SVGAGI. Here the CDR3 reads CASSRGWADTQYF. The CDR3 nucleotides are TGTGCCAGCTCACGGGGGTGGGCAGATACGCAGTATTTT.

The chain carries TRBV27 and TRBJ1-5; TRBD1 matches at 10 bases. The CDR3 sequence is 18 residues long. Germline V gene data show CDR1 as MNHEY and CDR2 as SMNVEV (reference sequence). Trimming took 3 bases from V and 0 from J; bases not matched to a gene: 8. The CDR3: CASSFYPGTGDSNQPQHF. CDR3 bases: TGTGCCAGCAGTTTCTATCCCGGGACAGGGGATAGCAATCAGCCCCAGCATTTT.

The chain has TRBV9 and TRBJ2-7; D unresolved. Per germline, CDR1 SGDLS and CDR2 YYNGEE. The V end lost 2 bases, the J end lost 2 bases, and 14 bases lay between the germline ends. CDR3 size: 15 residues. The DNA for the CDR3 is TGTGCCAGCAGCGTTAGTGATGATACCACCTACGAGCAGTACTTC. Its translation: CASSVSDDTTYEQYF.

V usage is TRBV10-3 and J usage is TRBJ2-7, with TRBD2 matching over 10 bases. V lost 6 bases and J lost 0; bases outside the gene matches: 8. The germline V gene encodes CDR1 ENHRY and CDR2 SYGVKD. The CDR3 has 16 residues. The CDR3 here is CAISSGLAATSYEQYF. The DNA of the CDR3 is TGTGCCATCAGCTCCGGACTAGCGGCGACCTCCTACGAGCAGTACTTC.

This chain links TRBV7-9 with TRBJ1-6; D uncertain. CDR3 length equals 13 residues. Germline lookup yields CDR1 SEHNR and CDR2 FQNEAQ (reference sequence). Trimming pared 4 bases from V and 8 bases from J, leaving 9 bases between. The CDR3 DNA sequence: TGTGCCAGCAGCTCCGAGGCGGATTCACCCCTCCACTTT. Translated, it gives CASSSEADSPLHF.

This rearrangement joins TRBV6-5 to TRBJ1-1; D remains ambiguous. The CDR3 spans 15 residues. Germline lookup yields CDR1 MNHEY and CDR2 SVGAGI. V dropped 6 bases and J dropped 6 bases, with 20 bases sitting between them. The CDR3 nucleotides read TGTGCCAGCAGGGCACTCTACTACGGTGGCGCTGAAGCTTTCTTT. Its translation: CASRALYYGGAEAFF.

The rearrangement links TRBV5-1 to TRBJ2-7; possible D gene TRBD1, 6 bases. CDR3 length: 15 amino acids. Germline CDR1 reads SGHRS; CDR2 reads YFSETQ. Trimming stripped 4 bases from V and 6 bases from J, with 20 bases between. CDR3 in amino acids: CASSPETGRLGEQYF. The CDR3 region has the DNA TGCGCCAGCAGCCCCGAGACAGGCCGCCTGGGCGAGCAGTACTTC. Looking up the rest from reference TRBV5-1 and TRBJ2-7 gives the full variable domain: KAGVTQTPRYLIKTRGQQVTLSCSPISGHRSVSWYQQTPGQGLQFLFEYFSETQRNKGNFPGRFSGRQFSNSRSEMNVSTLELGDSALYLCASSPETGRLGEQYFGPGTRLTVT.

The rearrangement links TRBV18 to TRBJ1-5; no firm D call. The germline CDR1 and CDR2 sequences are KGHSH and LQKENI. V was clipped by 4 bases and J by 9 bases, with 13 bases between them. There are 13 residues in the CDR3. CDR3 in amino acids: CASSLDGERPQHF. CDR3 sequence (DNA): TGTGCCAGCTCACTTGACGGGGAGAGGCCCCAGCATTTT. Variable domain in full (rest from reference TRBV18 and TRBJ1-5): NAGVMQNPRHLVRRRGQEARLRCSPMKGHSHVYWYRQLPEEGLKFMVYLQKENIIDESGMPKERFSAEFPKEGPSILRIQQVVRGDSAAYFCASSLDGERPQHFGDGTRLSIL.